This T cell receptor beta chain comes out of a study of blood T cell repertoires in COVID-19. Turning to this clone: Other DNA sequences in this specimen translate into the identical CDR3.

Germline V gene sequence: CDR1 KGHSH, CDR2 LQKENI. The CDR3 covers 14 residues. V trimming: 4 bases; J trimming: 2 bases; junction bases outside the gene matches: 4. Sequencing was performed with immunoSEQ multiplex PCR; in TCRdb, only in-frame clones are kept and a portion is missing. The sample has roughly 430,000 clones; 70% to 90% are singletons. The chain carries TRBV18 and TRBJ2-5; 7 positions match TRBD1. Sequenced material: PBMCs or T cells enriched from blood (not recorded which). This sequence originates from a woman in her 40s with acute COVID-19. The chain's CDR3 is CASSQGTAQETQYF. For the CDR3, the DNA is TGTGCCAGCTCACAAGGGACAGCACAAGAGACCCAGTACTTC.